The 5 T cell receptor beta chains presented below share a single source sample, sequenced in a study of metastatic and nonmetastatic thyroid tumors. MiXCR was used by TCRdb to re-call the PCR reads. The table has some 84,000 clones, around 9.2% seen once; the top ten hold approximately 10%. All patients were untreated before thyroid surgery. Input material: blood. These receptors were collected from a female donor with papillary thyroid cancer or a benign thyroid nodule (not recorded which). Some clones in this sample may be carry-over from other donors' samples.

This clone was picked up many times. The rearrangement uses TRBV18 and TRBJ2-7; D is unclear. Trimming cost V 6 bases and J 1 base, with 13 bases left between them. This CDR3 comprises 14 residues. Germline loops: CDR1 KGHSH, CDR2 LQKENI. CDR3 region: CASSPQVRSYEQYF. The CDR3 region has the DNA TGTGCCAGCTCGCCCCAGGTCCGGTCCTACGAGCAGTACTTC. Variable domain in full (rest from reference TRBV18 and TRBJ2-7): NAGVMQNPRHLVRRRGQEARLRCSPMKGHSHVYWYRQLPEEGLKFMVYLQKENIIDESGMPKERFSAEFPKEGPSILRIQQVVRGDSAAYFCASSPQVRSYEQYFGPGTRLTVT.

This chain uses TRBV3-1 with TRBJ2-7; 7 bases map to TRBD1. Germline loops: CDR1 LGHDT, CDR2 YNNKEL (reference sequence). This CDR3 has 16 amino acids. Trimming took 1 base from V and 3 from J; bases not matched to a gene: 9. The CDR3 region has the DNA TGTGCCAGCAGCCAAGTCATGGCAGGGGGTCTCTACGAGCAGTACTTC. Translation gives CASSQVMAGGLYEQYF.

This clone was counted at least ten times. The rearrangement links TRBV15 to TRBJ1-5; a weak D match, TRBD1 (5 bases). V lost 1 base to trimming and J lost 0 bases, with 10 bases between them. The CDR3 spans 16 residues. Germline CDR1 and CDR2: LNHNV and YYDKDF (reference sequence). CDR3 sequence (DNA): TGTGCCACCAGCAGAGGAGGGGCTCCTAGCAATCAGCCCCAGCATTTT. Translation: CATSRGGAPSNQPQHF.

Points on this clone: A much larger clone sits a single nucleotide away, making a read error possible. Other nucleotide sequences in the sample specify the same CDR3. The chain is built from TRBV10-2 and TRBJ2-2, with TRBD2 matching 8 bases. CDR3 length: 16 amino acids. In germline, CDR1 is WSHSY, CDR2 SAAADI. The chain's CDR3 is CATAGVAGPYTGELFF. In DNA form, the CDR3 reads TGCGCAACCGCGGGGGTAGCGGGACCCTACACCGGGGAGCTGTTTTTT.

This clone has ten or more counts. V is TRBV28 and J is TRBJ2-2; possible D gene TRBD2, 5 bases. The CDR3 covers 14 residues. Germline CDR1 and CDR2: MDHEN and SYDVKM. V was pared by 3 bases and J by 8 bases, with 13 bases between. As DNA, the CDR3 is TGTGCCAGCAGTTTTCAAAGGACTCCGGGGGAGCTGTTTTTT. Encoded protein: CASSFQRTPGELFF.